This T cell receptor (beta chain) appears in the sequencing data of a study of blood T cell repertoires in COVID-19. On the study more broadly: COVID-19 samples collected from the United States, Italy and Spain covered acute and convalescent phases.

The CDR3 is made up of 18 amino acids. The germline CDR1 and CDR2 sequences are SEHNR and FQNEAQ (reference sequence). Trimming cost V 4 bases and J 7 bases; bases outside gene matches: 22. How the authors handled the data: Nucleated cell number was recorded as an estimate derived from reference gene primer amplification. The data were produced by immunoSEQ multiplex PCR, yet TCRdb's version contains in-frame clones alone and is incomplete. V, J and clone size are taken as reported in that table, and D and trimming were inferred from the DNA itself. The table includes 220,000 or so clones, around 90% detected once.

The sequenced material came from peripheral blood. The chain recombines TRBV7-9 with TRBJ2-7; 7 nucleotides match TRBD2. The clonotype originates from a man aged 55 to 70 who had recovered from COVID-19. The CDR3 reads CASSYSALGVAGVREQYF. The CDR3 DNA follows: TGTGCCAGCAGCTATTCCGCCCTGGGGGTAGCGGGTGTTCGGGAGCAGTACTTC.